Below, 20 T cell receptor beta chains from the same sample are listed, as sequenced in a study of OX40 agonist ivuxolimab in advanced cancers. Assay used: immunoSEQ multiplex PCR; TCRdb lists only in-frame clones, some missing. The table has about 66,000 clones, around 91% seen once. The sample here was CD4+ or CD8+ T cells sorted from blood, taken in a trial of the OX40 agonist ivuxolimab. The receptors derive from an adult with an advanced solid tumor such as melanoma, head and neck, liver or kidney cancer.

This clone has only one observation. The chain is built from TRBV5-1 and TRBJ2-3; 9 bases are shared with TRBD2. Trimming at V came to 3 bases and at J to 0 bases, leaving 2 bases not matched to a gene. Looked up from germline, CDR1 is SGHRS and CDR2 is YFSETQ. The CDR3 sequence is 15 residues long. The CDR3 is CASSSSGASTDTQYF. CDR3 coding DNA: TGCGCCAGCAGCTCTAGCGGGGCGAGCACAGATACGCAGTATTTT. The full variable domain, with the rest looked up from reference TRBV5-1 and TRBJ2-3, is KAGVTQTPRYLIKTRGQQVTLSCSPISGHRSVSWYQQTPGQGLQFLFEYFSETQRNKGNFPGRFSGRQFSNSRSEMNVSTLELGDSALYLCASSSSGASTDTQYFGPGTRLTVL.

The DNA of the CDR3 is TGCAGTGCCGCATACGCGGCATCGCAGTACTTC. Translating it yields CSAAYAASQYF. J is TRBJ2-4 and V is TRBV20-1; unclear D gene. V lost 6 bases and J lost 13, with 16 bases in between. Germline values: CDR1 DFQATT, CDR2 SNEGSKA (reference sequence). This CDR3 is built from 11 residues.

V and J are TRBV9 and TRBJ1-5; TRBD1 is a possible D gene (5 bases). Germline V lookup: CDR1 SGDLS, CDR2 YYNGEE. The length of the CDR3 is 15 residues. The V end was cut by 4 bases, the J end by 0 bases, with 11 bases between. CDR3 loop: CASSLSGYSNQPQHF. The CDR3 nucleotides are TGTGCCAGCAGCCTCTCAGGGTATAGCAATCAGCCCCAGCATTTT.

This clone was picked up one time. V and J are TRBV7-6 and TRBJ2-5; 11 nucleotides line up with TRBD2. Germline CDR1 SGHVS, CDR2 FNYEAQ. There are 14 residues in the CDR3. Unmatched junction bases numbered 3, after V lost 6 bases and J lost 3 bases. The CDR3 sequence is CASSWGLAEETQYF. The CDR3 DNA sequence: TGTGCCAGCAGTTGGGGACTAGCGGAAGAGACCCAGTACTTC.

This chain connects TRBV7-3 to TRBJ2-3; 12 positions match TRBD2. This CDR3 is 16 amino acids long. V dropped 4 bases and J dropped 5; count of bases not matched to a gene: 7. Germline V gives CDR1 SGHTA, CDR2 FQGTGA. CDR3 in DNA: TGTGCCAGCAGCTCCTCTAGCGGGAGGGCGGGAGATACGCAGTATTTT. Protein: CASSSSSGRAGDTQYF.

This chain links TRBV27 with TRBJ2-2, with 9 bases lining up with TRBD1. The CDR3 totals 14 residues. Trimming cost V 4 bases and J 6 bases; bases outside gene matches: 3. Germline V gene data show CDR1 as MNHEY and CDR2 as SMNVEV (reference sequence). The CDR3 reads CASSWTGVAGELFF. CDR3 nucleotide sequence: TGTGCCAGCAGTTGGACAGGGGTGGCCGGGGAGCTGTTTTTT.

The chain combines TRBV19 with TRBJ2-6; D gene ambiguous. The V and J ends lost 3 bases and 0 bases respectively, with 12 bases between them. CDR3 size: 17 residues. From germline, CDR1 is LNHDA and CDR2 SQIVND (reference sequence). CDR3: CASSMLGLSSGANVLTF. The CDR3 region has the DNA TGTGCCAGTAGTATGCTCGGATTGTCCTCTGGGGCCAACGTCCTGACTTTC.

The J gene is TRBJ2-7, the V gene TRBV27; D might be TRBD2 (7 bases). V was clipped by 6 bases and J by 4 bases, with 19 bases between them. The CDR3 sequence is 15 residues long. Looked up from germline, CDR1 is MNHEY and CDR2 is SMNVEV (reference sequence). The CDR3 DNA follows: TGTGCCAGCAGCCTAAGGGGGGGGACCTTTTACGAGCAGTACTTC. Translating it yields CASSLRGGTFYEQYF.

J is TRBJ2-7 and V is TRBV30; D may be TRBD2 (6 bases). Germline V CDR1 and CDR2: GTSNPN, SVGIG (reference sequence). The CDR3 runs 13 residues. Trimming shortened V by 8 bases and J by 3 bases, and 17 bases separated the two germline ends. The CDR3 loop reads CAGAVGGGYEQYF. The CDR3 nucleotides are TGTGCCGGGGCCGTCGGGGGAGGCTACGAGCAGTACTTC. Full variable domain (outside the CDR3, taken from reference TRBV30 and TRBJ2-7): SQTIHQWPATLVQPVGSPLSLECTVEGTSNPNLYWYRQAAGRGLQLLFYSVGIGQISSEVPQNLSASRPQDRQFILSSKKLLLSDSGFYLCAGAVGGGYEQYFGPGTRLTVT.

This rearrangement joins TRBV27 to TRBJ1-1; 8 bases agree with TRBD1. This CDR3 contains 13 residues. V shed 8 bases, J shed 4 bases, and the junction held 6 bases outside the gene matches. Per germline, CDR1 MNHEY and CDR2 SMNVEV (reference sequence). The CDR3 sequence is CASFGQGATEAFF. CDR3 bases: TGTGCCAGCTTTGGGCAGGGGGCCACTGAAGCTTTCTTT.

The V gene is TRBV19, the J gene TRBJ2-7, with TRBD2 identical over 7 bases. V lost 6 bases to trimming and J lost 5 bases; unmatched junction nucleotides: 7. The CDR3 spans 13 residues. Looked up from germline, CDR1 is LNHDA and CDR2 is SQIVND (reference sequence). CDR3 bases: TGTGCCAGTAGGAGCGGCGGGAGAAACGAGCAGTACTTC. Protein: CASRSGGRNEQYF.

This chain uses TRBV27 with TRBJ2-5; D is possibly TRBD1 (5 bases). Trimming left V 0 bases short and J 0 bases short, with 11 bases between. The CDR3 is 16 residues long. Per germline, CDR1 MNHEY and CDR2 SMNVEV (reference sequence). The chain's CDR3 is CASSLSSGWYQETQYF. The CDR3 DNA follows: TGTGCCAGCAGTTTATCGTCAGGGTGGTACCAAGAGACCCAGTACTTC.

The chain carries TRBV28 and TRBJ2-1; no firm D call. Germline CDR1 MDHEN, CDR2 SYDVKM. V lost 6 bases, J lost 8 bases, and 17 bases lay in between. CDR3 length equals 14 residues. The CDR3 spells CASRAHGLGDEQFF. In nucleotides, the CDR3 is TGTGCCAGCAGGGCCCACGGCCTGGGTGATGAGCAGTTCTTC. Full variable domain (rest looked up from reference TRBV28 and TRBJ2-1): DVKVTQSSRYLVKRTGEKVFLECVQDMDHENMFWYRQDPGLGLRLIYFSYDVKMKEKGDIPEGYSVSREKKERFSLILESASTNQTSMYLCASRAHGLGDEQFFGPGTRLTVL.

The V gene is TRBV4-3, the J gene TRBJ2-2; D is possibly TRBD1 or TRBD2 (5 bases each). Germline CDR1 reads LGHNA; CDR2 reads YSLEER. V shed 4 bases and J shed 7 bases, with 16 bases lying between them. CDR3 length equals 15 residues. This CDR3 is CASSRDRGQFGELFF. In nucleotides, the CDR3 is TGCGCCAGCAGCCGAGACAGAGGGCAATTCGGGGAGCTGTTTTTT.

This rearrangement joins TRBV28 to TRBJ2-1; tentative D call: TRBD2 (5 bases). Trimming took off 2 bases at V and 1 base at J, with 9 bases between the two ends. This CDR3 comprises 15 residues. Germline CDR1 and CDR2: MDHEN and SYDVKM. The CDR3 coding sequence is TGTGCCAGCAGTTTAAATAGCGCTTCCTACAATGAGCAGTTCTTC. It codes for CASSLNSASYNEQFF.

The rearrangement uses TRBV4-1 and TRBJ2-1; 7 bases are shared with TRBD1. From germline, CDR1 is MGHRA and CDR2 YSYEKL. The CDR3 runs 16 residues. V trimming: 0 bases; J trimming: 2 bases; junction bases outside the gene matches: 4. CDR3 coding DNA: TGCGCCAGCAGCCAAGATCGGCAGGGGGCCTACAATGAGCAGTTCTTC. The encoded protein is CASSQDRQGAYNEQFF.

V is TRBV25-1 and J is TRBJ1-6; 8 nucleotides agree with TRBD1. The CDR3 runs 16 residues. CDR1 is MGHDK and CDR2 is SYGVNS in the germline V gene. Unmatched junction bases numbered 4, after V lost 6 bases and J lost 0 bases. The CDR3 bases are TGTGCCAGCAGAAGACAGGGGAGCTCCTATAATTCACCCCTCCACTTT. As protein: CASRRQGSSYNSPLHF.

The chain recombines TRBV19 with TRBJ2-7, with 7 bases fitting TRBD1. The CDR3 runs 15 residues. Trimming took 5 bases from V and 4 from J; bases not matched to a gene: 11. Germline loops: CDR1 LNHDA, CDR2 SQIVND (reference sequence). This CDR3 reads CASSAAVTGWYEQYF. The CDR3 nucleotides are TGTGCCAGTAGTGCTGCCGTGACAGGGTGGTACGAGCAGTACTTC. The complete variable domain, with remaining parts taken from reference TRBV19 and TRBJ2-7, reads DGGITQSPKYLFRKEGQNVTLSCEQNLNHDAMYWYRQDPGQGLRLIYYSQIVNDFQKGDIAEGYSVSREKKESFPLTVTSAQKNPTAFYLCASSAAVTGWYEQYFGPGTRLTVT.

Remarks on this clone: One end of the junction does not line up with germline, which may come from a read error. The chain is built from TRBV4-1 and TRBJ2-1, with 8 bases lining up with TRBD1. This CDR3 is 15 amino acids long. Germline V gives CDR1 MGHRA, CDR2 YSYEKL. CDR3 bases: TGCGCCAGCAGTCAAGGGCAGGGGGCATACAATGAGCAGTTCTTC. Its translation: CASSQGQGAYNEQFF.

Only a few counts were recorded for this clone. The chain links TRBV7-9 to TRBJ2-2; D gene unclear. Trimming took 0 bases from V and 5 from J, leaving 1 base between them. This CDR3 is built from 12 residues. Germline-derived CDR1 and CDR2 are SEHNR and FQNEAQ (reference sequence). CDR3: CASSLATGELFF. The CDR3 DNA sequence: TGTGCCAGCAGCTTAGCGACCGGGGAGCTGTTTTTT. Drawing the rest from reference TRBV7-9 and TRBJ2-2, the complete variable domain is DTGVSQNPRHKITKRGQNVTFRCDPISEHNRLYWYRQTLGQGPEFLTYFQNEAQLEKSRLLSDRFSAERPKGSFSTLEIQRTEQGDSAMYLCASSLATGELFFGEGSRLTVL.